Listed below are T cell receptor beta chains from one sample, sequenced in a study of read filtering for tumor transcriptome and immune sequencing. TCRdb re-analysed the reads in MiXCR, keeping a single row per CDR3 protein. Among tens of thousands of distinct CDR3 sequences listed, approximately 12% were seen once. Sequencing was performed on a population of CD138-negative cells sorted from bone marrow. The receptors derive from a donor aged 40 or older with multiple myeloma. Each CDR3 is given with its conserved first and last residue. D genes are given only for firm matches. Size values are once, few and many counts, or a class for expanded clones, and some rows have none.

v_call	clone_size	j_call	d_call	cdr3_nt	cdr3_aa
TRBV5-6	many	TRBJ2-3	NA	TGTGCCAGCAGCCCCAGGTCCGCGGCAGATACGCAGTATTTT	CASSPRSAADTQYF
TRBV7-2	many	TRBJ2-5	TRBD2	TGTGCCAGCAGCTACCGACTAGCGGCGTACCAAGAGACCCAGTACTTC	CASSYRLAAYQETQYF
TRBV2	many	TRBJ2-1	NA	TGTGCCAGCAGTGATAAGAGTTCCTACAATGAGCAGTTCTTC	CASSDKSSYNEQFF
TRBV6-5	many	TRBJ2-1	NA	TGTGCCAGCAGTTACGTAGCTTTCGATGAGCAGTTCTTC	CASSYVAFDEQFF
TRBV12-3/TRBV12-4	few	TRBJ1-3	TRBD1	TGTGCCAGCAGCCCGACAGGGACCGCTGGAAACACCATATATTTT	CASSPTGTAGNTIYF
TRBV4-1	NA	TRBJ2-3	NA	TGCGCCAGCAGCCAAACGCTAGGGGGTATCACAGATACGCAGTATTTT	CASSQTLGGITDTQYF
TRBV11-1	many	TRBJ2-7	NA	TGTGCCAGCAGCTCCCTTCCGGCCCGCGAGCAGTACTTC	CASSSLPAREQYF
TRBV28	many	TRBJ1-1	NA	TGTGCCAGCAGTTCCAGGGCTGAAGCTTTCTTT	CASSSRAEAFF
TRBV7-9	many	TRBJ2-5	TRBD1	TGTGCCAGCACAGGTGGGGACAGGACATGGGAGACCCAGTACTTC	CASTGGDRTWETQYF
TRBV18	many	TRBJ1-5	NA	TGTGCCAGCTCACTCTCAGGGGAAGAGCCCCAGCATTTT	CASSLSGEEPQHF
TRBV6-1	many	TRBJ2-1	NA	TGTGCCAGCAGTGTTTACAATGAGCAGTTCTTC	CASSVYNEQFF
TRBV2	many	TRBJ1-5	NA	TGTGCCAGCAGTCCGGGACATCCGGTCAATCAGCCCCAGCATTTT	CASSPGHPVNQPQHF
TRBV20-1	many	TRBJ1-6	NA	TGCAGTGCTAGAGTCGCTGAAATAGCCTATAATTCACCCCTCCACTTT	CSARVAEIAYNSPLHF
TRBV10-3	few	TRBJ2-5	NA	TGTGCCCCCCCAGAGTTATTACAAGAGACCCAGTACTTC	CAPPELLQETQYF
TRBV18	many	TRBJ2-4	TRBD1	TGTGCCAGCTCTCGACAGGGCAAGAACATTCAGTACTTC	CASSRQGKNIQYF
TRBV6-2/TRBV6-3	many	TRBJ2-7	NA	TGTGCCAGCACAAGTTACTACGAGCAGTACTTC	CASTSYYEQYF
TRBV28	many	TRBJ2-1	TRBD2	TGTGCCAGCAGTCCTACTAGCGGGGGGTACAATGAGCAGTTCTTC	CASSPTSGGYNEQFF
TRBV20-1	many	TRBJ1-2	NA	TGCAGTGCCGGTAAAGGGAGTAACTATGGCTACACCTTC	CSAGKGSNYGYTF
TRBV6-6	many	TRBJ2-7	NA	TGTGCCAGCAGTTACTCGACGGACGGCTCCTACGAGCAGTACTTC	CASSYSTDGSYEQYF
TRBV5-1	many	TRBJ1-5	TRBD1	TGCGCCAGCAGCATGACAGGGATGGATCAGCCCCAGCATTTT	CASSMTGMDQPQHF
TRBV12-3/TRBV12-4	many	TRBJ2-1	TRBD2	TGTGCCAGCAGTTTGGTAACGGGGGGGTACAATGAGCAGTTCTTC	CASSLVTGGYNEQFF
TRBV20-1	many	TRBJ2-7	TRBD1	TGCAGTGTTCCGGGACAGGGTGCCCACGAGCAGTACTTC	CSVPGQGAHEQYF
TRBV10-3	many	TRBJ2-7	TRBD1	TGTGCCATCACAGGGACAGGGGGTTTCTACGAGCAGTACTTC	CAITGTGGFYEQYF
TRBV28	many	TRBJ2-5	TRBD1	TGTGCCAGCAGTCCCGACAGGGTTCGAGAGACCCAGTACTTC	CASSPDRVRETQYF
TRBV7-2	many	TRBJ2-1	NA	TGTGCCAGCAGCTTAGACTTCAGGTCAGGCTCCTACAATGAGCAGTTCTTC	CASSLDFRSGSYNEQFF
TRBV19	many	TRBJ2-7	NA	TGTGCCAGTAGTATAGATCGGGACGCAGCCTACGAGCAGTACTTC	CASSIDRDAAYEQYF
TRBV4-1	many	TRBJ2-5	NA	TGCGCCAGCAGCCCCAGGGTTCGGGAGACCCAGTACTTC	CASSPRVRETQYF
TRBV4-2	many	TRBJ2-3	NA	TGTGCCAGCAGCCAAGACACGAAGCATACGCAGTATTTT	CASSQDTKHTQYF
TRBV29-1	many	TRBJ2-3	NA	TGCAGCGTTGAAACAGGCGCCGGGAGCACAGATACGCAGTATTTT	CSVETGAGSTDTQYF
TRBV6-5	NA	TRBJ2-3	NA	TGTGCCAGCAGGAAGTATAGCGGTGCTAGCACAGATACGCAGTATTTT	CASRKYSGASTDTQYF
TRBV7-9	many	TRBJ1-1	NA	TGTGCCAGCAACCAGGGGCTCGACAATGAAGCTTTCTTT	CASNQGLDNEAFF
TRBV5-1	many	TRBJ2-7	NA	TGCGCCAGCAGCTTGTTTGGAGGGTCTACCGAGCAGTACTTC	CASSLFGGSTEQYF
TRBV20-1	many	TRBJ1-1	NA	TGCAGTGCTCACCGGGACGGCTACATGAACACTGAAGCTTTCTTT	CSAHRDGYMNTEAFF
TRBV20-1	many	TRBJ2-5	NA	TGCAGTGCTCAACAGCCGCCGGGGGAGACCCAGTACTTC	CSAQQPPGETQYF
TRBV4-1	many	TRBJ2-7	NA	TGCGCCAGCAGCCCGGGGACGGAGGTGGGTACCGAGCAGTACTTC	CASSPGTEVGTEQYF
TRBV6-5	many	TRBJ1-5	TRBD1	TGTGCCAGCAGTTCGGGGACAGGGATTGGTCAGCCCCAGCATTTT	CASSSGTGIGQPQHF
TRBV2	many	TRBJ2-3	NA	TGTGCCTGGGGGAGCACAGATACGCAGTATTTT	CAWGSTDTQYF
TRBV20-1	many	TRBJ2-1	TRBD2	TGCAGTGCTAGCCTAGCGGGGTTCTACAATGAGCAGTTCTTC	CSASLAGFYNEQFF
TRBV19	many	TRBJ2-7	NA	TGTGCCAGTAGTGCCGCCGCTGGATCCTACGAGCAGTACTTC	CASSAAAGSYEQYF
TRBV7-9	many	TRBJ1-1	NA	TGTGCCAGCAGCACCCCAGGGACAGAAGCTTTCTTT	CASSTPGTEAFF
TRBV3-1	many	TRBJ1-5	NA	TGTGCCAGCAGCCAAGGGGAACGTCAGCCCCAGCATTTT	CASSQGERQPQHF
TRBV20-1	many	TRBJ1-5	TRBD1	TGCAGTGCTAGAGGACAGGGGACTCAGCCCCAGCATTTT	CSARGQGTQPQHF
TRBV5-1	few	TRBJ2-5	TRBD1	TGCGCCAGCAGCCCGGGGACAGGGGGTTACCAAGAGACCCAGTACTTC	CASSPGTGGYQETQYF
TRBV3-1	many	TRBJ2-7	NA	TGTGCCAGCAGCGACTACGCTTTCGAGCAGTACTTC	CASSDYAFEQYF
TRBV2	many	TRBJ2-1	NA	TGTGCCAGGCGACGGCCCGACAATGAGCAGTTCTTC	CARRRPDNEQFF
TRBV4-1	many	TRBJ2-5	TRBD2	TGCGCCAGCAGCCAATGGGGGGGAGAGACCCAGTACTTC	CASSQWGGETQYF
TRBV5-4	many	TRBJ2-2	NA	TGTGCCAGCAGCTTGTCACACCAAACCGGGGAGCTGTTTTTT	CASSLSHQTGELFF
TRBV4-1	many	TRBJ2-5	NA	TGCGCCAGCAGCCGGACAGAAGAAGAGACCCAGTACTTC	CASSRTEEETQYF
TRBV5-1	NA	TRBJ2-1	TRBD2	TGCGCCAGCAGCTTGGAAGGTACTAGCGGATTTAAGAAGCAGTTCTTC	CASSLEGTSGFKKQFF
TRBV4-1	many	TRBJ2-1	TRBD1	TGCGCCAGCAGCCGGGCTGGACAGGGAATTTACAATGAGCAGTTCTTC	CASSRAGQGIYNEQFF
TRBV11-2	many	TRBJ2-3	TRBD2	TGTGCCAGCAGCCCGGGACTAGCGGCAGATACGCAGTATTTT	CASSPGLAADTQYF
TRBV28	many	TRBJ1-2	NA	TGTGCCAGCAGCCCGACCGGACGGGCAACCGGGGGCTACACCTTC	CASSPTGRATGGYTF
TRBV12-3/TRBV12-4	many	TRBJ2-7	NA	TGTGCCAGCAGTTCCAGGGTCTACGAGCAGTACTTC	CASSSRVYEQYF
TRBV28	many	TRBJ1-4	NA	TGTGCCAGCAGTCGCTCCAGGCTCAATGAAAAACTGTTTTTT	CASSRSRLNEKLFF